This TCR beta chain was recorded in a study of shared clonotypes between healthy human individuals. Generated by immunoSEQ multiplex PCR, the TCRdb table keeps only in-frame clones and is missing some. The sample yields around 1.9 million clones, 93% seen once. CDR1 SGDLS and CDR2 YYNGEE come from the germline V gene. This CDR3 comprises 14 residues. Trimming stripped 2 bases from V and 3 bases from J, with 10 bases between. CD45RO-negative, CCR7-positively selected cells formed the naive CD8 fraction, excluding terminally differentiated effector memory CD45RA+ cells. This clonotype was sampled from a man aged 18 to 29 in good health. Some clones in this sample may be carry-over from other donors' samples. V gene TRBV9 combines with J gene TRBJ2-3; D assignment may be TRBD1 or TRBD2 (6 bases each). Sequenced sample: naive CD8+ T cells from PBMCs. CDR3 protein: CASSVKGGTDTQYF. The CDR3 DNA follows: TGTGCCAGCAGCGTTAAAGGGGGGACAGATACGCAGTATTTT.